This TCR beta chain was sequenced in a study of T cells after somatic rescue of genetic block. Sequencing was performed with immunoSEQ multiplex PCR; in TCRdb, only in-frame clones are kept and a portion is missing. The sample includes about 15,000 clones, roughly two thirds of them seen just once. This sequence was found in a boy under 18. What was sequenced was peripheral blood mononuclear cells (PBMCs).

Written as DNA, the CDR3 is TGTGCCAGCAGCGTAGGAGTGACTAGCGGACACACAGATACGCAGTATTTT. Its translation: CASSVGVTSGHTDTQYF. The chain is built from TRBV9 and TRBJ2-3; 9 bases align to TRBD2. The CDR3 length is 17 residues. Germline trimming cut 0 bases from V and 2 bases from J; bases unmatched to any gene: 7. Germline CDR1 SGDLS, CDR2 YYNGEE.